This T cell receptor beta chain was identified during a study of blood T cell repertoires in COVID-19. Background on the study: Samples came from the United States, Italy and Spain, spanning acute and convalescent COVID-19.

Authors' processing steps: Researchers report that nucleated cell counts were estimated from reference gene primer amplification. Produced via immunoSEQ multiplex PCR; TCRdb's table is partial and in-frame only. D and trimming come from the DNA, and the V and J calls and clone size come from that table. The sample shows roughly 150,000 clones, 70% to 85% of them seen only once. The germline gives CDR1 SGHDN, CDR2 FVKESK. V trimming: 3 bases; J trimming: 3 bases; junction bases outside the gene matches: 0. CDR3 length: 13 residues. The receptor was isolated from a woman aged 50 to 65 with acute or convalescent COVID-19. This chain connects TRBV14 to TRBJ2-7, with TRBD1 matching 9 bases. The sample taken for sequencing was peripheral blood. CDR3 sequence reads: CASSQDRGYEQYF. In DNA, the CDR3 is TGTGCCAGCAGCCAGGACAGGGGCTACGAGCAGTACTTC.